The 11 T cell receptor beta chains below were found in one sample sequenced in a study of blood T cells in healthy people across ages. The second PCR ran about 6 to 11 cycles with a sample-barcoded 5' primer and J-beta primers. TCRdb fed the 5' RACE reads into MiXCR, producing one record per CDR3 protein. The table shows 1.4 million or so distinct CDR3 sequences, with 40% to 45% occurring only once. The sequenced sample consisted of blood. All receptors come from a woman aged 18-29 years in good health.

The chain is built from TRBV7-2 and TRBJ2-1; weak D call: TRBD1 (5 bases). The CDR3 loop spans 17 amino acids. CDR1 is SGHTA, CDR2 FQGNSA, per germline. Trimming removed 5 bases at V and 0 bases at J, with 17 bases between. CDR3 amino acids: CASSPAGGASSYNEQFF. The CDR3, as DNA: TGTGCCAGCAGCCCGGCCGGTGGGGCGAGCTCCTACAATGAGCAGTTCTTC.

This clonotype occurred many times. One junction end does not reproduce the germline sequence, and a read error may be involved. The CDR3 bases are TGTGCCAGCAGTTTAGACCCCACAGATACGCAGTATTTT. This translates into CASSLDPTDTQYF. This rearrangement joins TRBV7-9 to TRBJ2-3, with D hard to call. The CDR3 totals 13 residues. The germline V gene has CDR1 SEHNR and CDR2 FQNEAQ (reference sequence).

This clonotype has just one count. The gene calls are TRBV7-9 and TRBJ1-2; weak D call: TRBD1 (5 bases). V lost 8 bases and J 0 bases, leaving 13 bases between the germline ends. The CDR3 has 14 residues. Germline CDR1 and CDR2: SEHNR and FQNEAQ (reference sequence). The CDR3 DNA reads TGTGCCAGCGTTGGGACCAGGACTAACTATGGCTACACCTTC. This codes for CASVGTRTNYGYTF.

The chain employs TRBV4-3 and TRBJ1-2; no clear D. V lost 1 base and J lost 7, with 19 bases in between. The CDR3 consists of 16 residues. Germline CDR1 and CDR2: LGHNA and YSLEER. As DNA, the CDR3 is TGCGCCAGCAGCCAAGCTAGGGATTCCCCAGGCCGTGGCTACACCTTC. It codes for CASSQARDSPGRGYTF.

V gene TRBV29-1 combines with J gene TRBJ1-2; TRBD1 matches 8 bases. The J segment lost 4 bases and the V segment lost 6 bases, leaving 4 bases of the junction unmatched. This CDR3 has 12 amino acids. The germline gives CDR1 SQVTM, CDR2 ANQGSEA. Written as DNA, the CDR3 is TGCAGCGTCCGGGACAGGACCTATGGCTACACCTTC. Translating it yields CSVRDRTYGYTF. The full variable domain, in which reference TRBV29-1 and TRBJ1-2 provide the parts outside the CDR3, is SAVISQKPSRDICQRGTSLTIQCQVDSQVTMMFWYRQQPGQSLTLIATANQGSEATYESGFVIDKFPISRPNLTFSTLTVSNMSPEDSSIYLCSVRDRTYGYTFGSGTRLTVV.

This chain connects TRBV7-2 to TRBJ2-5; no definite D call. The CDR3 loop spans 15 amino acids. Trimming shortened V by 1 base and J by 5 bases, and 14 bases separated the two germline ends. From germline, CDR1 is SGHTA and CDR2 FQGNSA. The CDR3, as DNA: TGTGCCAGCAGCTTAGTCGCGCTCGGCCAGGAGACCCAGTACTTC. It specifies CASSLVALGQETQYF.

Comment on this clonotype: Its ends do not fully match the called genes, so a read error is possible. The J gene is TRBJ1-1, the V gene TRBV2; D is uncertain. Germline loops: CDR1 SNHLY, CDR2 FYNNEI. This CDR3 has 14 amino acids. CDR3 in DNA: TGTGCCATCAGTGACGAGGGTCAGAACACTGAAGCTTTCTTT. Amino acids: CAISDEGQNTEAFF.

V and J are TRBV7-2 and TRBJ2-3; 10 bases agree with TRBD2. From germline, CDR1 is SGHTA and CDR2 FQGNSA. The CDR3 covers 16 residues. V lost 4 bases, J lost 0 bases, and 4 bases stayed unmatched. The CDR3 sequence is CASSWTSGSSTDTQYF. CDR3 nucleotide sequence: TGTGCCAGCAGCTGGACTAGCGGCTCTAGCACAGATACGCAGTATTTT.

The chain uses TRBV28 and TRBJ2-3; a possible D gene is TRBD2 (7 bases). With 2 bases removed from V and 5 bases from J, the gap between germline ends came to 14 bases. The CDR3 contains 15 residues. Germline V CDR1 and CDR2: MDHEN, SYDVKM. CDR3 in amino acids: CASSLHGGREDTQYF. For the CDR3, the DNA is TGTGCCAGCAGTTTACACGGGGGGCGGGAAGATACGCAGTATTTT.

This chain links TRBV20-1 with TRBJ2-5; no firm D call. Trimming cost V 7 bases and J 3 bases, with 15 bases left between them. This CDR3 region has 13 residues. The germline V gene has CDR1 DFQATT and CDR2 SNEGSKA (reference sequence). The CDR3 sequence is CSVWPSEKETQYF. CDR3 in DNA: TGCAGTGTATGGCCGAGCGAAAAAGAGACCCAGTACTTC.

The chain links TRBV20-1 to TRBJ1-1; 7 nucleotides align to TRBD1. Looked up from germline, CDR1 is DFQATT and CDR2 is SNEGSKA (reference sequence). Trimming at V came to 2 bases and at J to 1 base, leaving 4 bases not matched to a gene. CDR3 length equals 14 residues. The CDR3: CSARPTGRNTEAFF. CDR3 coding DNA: TGCAGTGCTAGACCGACAGGGCGGAACACTGAAGCTTTCTTT.